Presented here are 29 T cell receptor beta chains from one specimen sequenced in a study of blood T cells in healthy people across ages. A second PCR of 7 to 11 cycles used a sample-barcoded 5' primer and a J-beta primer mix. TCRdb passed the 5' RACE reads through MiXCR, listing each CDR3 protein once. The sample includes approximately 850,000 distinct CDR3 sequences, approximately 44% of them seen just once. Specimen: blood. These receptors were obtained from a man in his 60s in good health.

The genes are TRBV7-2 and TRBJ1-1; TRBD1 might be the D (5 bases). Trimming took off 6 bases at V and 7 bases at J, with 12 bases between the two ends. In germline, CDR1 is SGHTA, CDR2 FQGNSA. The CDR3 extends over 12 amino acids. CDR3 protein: CASRNGAGEAFF. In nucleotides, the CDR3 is TGTGCCAGCAGGAATGGGGCTGGTGAAGCTTTCTTT.

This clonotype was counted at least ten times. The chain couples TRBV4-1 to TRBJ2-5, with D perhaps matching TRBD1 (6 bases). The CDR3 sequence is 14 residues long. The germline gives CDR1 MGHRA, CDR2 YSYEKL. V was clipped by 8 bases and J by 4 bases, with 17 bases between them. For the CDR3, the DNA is TGCGCCAGCGGCGGACAGCCCATGGGAGAGACCCAGTACTTC. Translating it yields CASGGQPMGETQYF.

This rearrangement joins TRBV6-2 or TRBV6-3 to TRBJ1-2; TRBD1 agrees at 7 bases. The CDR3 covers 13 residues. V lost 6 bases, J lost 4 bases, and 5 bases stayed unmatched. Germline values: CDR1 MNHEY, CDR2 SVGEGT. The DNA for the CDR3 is TGTGCCAGCAGCCACGGACAGGTCTATGGCTACACCTTC. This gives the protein CASSHGQVYGYTF.

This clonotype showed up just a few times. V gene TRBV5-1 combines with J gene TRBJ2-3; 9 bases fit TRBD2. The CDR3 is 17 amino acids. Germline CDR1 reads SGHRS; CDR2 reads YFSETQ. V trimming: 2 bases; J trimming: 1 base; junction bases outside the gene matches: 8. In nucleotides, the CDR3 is TGCGCCAGCAGCTTCGCCGCTGCGGGGGGGGGCACAGATACGCAGTATTTT. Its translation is CASSFAAAGGGTDTQYF. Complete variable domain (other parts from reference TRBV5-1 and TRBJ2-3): KAGVTQTPRYLIKTRGQQVTLSCSPISGHRSVSWYQQTPGQGLQFLFEYFSETQRNKGNFPGRFSGRQFSNSRSEMNVSTLELGDSALYLCASSFAAAGGGTDTQYFGPGTRLTVL.

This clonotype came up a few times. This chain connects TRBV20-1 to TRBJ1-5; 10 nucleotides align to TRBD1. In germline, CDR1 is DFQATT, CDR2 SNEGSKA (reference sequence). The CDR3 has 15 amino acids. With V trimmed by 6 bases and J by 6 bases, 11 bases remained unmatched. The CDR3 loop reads CSASQTDRGGQPQHF. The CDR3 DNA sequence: TGCAGTGCAAGCCAAACGGACAGGGGGGGTCAGCCCCAGCATTTT.

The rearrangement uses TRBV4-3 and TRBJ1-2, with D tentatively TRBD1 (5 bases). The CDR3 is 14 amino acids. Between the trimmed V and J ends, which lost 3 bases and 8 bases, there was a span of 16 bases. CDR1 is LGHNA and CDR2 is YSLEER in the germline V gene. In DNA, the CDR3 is TGCGCCAGCAGCCATTCCGGGACTCCGGGAGGCTACACCTTC. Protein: CASSHSGTPGGYTF.

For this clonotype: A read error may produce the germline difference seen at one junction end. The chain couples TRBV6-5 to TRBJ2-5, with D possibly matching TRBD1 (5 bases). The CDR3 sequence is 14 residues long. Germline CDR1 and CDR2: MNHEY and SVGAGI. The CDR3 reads CASSYSQGTETQYF. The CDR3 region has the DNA TGCGCCAGCAGTTACTCGCAGGGCACGGAGACCCAGTACTTC.

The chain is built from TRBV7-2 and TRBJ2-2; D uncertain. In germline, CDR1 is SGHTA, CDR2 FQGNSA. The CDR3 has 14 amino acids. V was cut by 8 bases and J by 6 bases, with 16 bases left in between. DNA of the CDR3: TGTGCCAGCCAAACTGGATCGGGTCCCGGGGAGCTGTTTTTT. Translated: CASQTGSGPGELFF.

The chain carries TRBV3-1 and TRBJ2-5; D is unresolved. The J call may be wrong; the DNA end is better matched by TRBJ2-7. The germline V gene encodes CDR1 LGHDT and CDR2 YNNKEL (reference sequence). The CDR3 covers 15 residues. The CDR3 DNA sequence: TGTGCCAGCAGCCAAGTAGGCAGAGTCTCCTACGAGCAGTACTTC. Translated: CASSQVGRVSYEQYF.

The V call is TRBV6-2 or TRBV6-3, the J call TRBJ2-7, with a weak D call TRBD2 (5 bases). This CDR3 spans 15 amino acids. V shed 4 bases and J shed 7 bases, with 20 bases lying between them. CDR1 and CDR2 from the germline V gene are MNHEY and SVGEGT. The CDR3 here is CASSLVSGSYKEQYF. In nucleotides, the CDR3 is TGTGCCAGCAGTTTGGTGAGCGGCTCCTACAAGGAGCAGTACTTC.

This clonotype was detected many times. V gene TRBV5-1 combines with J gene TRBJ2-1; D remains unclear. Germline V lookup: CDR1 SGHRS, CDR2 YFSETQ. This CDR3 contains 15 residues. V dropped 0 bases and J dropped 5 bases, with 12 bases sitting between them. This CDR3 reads CASSLAGAPNNEQFF. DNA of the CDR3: TGCGCCAGCAGCTTGGCAGGTGCCCCCAACAATGAGCAGTTCTTC.

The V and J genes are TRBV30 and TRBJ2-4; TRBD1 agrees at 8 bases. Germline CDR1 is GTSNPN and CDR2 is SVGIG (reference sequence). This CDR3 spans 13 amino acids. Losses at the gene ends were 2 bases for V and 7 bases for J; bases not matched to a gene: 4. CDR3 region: CAWSPYRGNIQYF. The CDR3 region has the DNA TGTGCCTGGAGTCCGTACAGGGGGAACATTCAGTACTTC. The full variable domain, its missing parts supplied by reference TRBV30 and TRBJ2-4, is SQTIHQWPATLVQPVGSPLSLECTVEGTSNPNLYWYRQAAGRGLQLLFYSVGIGQISSEVPQNLSASRPQDRQFILSSKKLLLSDSGFYLCAWSPYRGNIQYFGAGTRLSVL.

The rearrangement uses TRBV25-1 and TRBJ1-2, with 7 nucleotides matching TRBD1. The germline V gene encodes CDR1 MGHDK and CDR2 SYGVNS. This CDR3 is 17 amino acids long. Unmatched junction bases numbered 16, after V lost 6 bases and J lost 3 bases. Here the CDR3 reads CASSGTGQTKFYYGYTF. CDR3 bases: TGTGCCAGCAGCGGGACGGGACAGACAAAATTTTACTATGGCTACACCTTC.

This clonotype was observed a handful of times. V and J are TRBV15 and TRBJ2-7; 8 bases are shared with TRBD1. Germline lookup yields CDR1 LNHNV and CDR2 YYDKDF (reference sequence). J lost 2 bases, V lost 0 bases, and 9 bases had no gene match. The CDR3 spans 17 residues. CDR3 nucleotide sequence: TGTGCCACCAGCAGAGACCGAGGACAGGGTAACCCCTACGAGCAGTACTTC. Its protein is CATSRDRGQGNPYEQYF.

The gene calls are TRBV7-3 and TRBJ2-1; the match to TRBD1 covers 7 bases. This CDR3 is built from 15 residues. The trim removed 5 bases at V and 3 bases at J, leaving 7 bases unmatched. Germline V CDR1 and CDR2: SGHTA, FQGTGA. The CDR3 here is CASSQEGAYYNEQFF. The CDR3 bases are TGTGCCAGCAGCCAAGAGGGGGCCTACTACAATGAGCAGTTCTTC.

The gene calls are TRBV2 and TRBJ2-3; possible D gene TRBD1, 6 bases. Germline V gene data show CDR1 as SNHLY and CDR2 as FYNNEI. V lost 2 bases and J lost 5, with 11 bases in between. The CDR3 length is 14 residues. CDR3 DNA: TGTGCCAGCAGTGAAAGACAGGCTCTAGATACGCAGTATTTT. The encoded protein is CASSERQALDTQYF.

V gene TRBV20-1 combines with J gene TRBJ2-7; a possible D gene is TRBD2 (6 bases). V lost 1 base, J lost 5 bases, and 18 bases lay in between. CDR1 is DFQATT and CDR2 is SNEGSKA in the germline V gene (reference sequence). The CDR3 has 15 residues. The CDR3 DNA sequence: TGCAGTGCTAGAGCGCCCAGCGGAGGGGTTAACGAGCAGTACTTC. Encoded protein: CSARAPSGGVNEQYF.

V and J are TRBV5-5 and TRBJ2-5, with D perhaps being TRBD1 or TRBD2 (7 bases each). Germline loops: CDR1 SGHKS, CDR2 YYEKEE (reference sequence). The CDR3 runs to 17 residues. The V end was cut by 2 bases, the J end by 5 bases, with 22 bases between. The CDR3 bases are TGTGCCAGCAGCTTAAACCGACAGGGAGGGCTTGGGGAGACCCAGTACTTC. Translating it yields CASSLNRQGGLGETQYF.

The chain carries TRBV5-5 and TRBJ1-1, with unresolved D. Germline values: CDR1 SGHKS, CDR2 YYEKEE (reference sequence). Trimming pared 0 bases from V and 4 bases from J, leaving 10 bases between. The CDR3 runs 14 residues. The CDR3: CASSLAIVSTEAFF. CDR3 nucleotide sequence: TGTGCCAGCAGCTTGGCCATCGTGAGCACTGAAGCTTTCTTT.

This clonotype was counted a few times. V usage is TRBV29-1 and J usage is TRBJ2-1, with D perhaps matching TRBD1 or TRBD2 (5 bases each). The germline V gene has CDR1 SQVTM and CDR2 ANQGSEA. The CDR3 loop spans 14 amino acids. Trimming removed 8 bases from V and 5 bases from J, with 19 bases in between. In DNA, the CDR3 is TGCAGCTTCGGGGTTATGAGGGGCAACAATGAGCAGTTCTTC. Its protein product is CSFGVMRGNNEQFF.

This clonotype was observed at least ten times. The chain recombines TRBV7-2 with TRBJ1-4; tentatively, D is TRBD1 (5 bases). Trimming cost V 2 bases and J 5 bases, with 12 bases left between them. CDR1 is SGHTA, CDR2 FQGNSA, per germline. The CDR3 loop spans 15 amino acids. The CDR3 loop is CASSLKGRDNEKLFF. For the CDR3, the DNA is TGTGCCAGCAGCTTAAAAGGGCGGGACAATGAAAAACTGTTTTTT.

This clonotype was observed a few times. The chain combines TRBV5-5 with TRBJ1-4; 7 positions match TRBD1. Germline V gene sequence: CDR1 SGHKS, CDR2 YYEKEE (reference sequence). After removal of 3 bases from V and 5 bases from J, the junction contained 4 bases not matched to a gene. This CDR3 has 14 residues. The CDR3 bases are TGTGCCAGCAGCTCCCCGGGACAGAATGAAAAACTGTTTTTT. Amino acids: CASSSPGQNEKLFF.

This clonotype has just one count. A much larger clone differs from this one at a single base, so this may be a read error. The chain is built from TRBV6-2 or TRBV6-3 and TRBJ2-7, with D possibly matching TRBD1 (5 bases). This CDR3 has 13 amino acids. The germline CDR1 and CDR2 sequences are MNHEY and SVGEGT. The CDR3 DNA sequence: TGTGCCTGCAGTTACCAAACCCCAGGGGAGCAGTACTTC. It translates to CACSYQTPGEQYF.

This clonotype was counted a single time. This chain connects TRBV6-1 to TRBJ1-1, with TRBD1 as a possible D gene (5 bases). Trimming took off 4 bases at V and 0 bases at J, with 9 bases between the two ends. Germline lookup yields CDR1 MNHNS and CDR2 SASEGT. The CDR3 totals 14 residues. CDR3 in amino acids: CASSVGEVNTEAFF. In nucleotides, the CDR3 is TGTGCCAGCAGTGTGGGGGAGGTGAACACTGAAGCTTTCTTT.

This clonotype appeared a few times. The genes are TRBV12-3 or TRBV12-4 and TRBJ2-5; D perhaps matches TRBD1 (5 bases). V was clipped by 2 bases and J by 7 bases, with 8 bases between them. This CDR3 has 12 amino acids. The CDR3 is CASSLSRGTQYF. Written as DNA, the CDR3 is TGTGCCAGCAGTTTAAGTAGGGGGACCCAGTACTTC.

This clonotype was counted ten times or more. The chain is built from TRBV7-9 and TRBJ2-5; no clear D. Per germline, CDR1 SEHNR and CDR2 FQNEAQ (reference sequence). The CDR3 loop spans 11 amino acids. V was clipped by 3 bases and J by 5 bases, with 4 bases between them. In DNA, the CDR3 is TGTGCCAGCAGCTTCAGCGAGACCCAGTACTTC. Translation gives CASSFSETQYF.

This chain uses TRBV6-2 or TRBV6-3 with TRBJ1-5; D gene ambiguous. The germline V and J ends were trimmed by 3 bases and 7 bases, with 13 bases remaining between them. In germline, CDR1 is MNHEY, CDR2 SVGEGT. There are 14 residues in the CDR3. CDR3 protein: CASSYVGLGQPQHF. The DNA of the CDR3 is TGTGCCAGCAGTTATGTAGGACTGGGACAGCCCCAGCATTTT.

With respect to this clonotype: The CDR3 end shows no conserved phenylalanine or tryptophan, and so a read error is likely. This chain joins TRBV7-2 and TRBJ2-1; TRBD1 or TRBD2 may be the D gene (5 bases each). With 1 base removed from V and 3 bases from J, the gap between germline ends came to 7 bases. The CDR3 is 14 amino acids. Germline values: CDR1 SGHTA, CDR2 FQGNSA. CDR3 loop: CASSLGGGYNEQFL. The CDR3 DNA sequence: TGTGCCAGCAGCTTAGGTGGGGGCTACAATGAGCAGTTCTTA.

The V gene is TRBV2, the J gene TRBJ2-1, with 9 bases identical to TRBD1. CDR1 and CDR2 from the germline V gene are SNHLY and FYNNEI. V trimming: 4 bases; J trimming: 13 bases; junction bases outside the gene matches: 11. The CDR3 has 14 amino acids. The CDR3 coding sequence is TGTGCCAGCAGTGGGACAGGGGCGTCGGAGACCCAGTTCTTC. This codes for CASSGTGASETQFF.